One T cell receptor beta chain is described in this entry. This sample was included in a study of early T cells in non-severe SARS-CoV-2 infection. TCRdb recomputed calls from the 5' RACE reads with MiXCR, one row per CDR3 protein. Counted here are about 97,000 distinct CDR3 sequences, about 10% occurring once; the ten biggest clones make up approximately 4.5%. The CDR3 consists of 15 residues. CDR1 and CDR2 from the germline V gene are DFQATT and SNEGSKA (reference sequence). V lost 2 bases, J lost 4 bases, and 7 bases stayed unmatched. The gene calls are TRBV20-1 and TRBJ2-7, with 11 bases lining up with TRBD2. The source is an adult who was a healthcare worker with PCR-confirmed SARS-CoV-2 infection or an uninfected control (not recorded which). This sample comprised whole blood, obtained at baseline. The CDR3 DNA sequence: TGCAGTGCTAGAAGCCTAGCGGGAGGAATTTACGAGCAGTACTTC. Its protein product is CSARSLAGGIYEQYF.